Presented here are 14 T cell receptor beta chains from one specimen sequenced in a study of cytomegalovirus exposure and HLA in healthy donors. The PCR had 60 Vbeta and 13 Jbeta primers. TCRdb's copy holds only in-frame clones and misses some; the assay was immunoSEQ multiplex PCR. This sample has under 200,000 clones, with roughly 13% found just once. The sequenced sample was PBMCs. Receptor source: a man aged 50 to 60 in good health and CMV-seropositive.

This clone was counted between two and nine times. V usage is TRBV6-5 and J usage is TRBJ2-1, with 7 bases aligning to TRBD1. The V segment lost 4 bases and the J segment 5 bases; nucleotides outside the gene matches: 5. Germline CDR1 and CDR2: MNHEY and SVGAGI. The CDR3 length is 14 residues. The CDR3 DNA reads TGTGCCAGCAGTTCCTGGACAGGCAACAATGAGCAGTTCTTC. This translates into CASSSWTGNNEQFF.

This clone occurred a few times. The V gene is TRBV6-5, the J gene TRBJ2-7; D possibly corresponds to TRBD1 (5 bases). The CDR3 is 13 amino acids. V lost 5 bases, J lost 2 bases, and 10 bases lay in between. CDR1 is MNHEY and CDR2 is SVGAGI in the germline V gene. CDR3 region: CASSPGHPYEQYV. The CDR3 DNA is TGTGCCAGCAGTCCAGGACACCCCTACGAGCAGTACGTC.

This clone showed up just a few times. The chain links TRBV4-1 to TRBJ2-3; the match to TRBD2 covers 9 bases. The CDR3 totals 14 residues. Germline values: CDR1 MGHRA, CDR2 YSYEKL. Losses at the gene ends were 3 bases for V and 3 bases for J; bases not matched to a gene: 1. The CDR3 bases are TGCGCCAGCAGCCAGGGACTAGCTACAGATACGCAGTATTTT. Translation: CASSQGLATDTQYF.

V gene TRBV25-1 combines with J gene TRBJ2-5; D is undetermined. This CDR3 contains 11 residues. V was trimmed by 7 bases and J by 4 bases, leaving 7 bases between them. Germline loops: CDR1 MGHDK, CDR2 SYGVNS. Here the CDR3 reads CASTGRETQYF. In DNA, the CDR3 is TGTGCCAGCACTGGGCGAGAGACCCAGTACTTC.

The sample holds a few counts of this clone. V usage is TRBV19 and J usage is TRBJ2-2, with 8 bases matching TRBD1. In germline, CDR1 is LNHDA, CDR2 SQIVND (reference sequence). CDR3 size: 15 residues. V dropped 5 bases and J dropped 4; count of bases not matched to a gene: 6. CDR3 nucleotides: TGTGCCAGTAGTCAGGGGGCTGGATTCACCGGGGAGCTGTTTTTT. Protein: CASSQGAGFTGELFF. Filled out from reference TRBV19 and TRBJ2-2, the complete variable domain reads DGGITQSPKYLFRKEGQNVTLSCEQNLNHDAMYWYRQDPGQGLRLIYYSQIVNDFQKGDIAEGYSVSREKKESFPLTVTSAQKNPTAFYLCASSQGAGFTGELFFGEGSRLTVL.

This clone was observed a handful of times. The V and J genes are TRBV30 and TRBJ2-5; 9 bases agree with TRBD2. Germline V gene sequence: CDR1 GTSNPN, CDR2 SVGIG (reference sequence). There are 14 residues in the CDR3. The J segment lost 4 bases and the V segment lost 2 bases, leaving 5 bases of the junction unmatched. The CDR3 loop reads CAWSRIAGVETQYF. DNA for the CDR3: TGTGCCTGGAGTAGGATAGCGGGGGTAGAGACCCAGTACTTC.

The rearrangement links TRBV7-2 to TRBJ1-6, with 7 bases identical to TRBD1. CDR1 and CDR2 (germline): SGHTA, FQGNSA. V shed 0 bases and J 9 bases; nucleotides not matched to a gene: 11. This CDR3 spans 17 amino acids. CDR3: CASSLAPGGGIGSPLHF. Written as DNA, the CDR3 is TGTGCCAGCAGCTTAGCTCCAGGGGGTGGTATAGGTTCACCCCTCCACTTT.

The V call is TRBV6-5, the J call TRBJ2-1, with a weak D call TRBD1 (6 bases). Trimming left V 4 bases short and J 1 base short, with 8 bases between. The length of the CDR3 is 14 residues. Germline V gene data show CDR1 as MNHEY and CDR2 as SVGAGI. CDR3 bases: TGTGCCAGCAGTTTACAGGGATCCTACAATGAGCAGTTCTTC. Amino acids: CASSLQGSYNEQFF.

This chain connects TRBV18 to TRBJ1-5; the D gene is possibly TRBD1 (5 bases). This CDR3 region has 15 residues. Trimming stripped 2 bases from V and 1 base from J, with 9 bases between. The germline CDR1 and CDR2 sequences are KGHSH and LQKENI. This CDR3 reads CASSPTGVSNQPQHF. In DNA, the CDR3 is TGTGCCAGCTCACCAACGGGGGTGAGCAATCAGCCCCAGCATTTT.

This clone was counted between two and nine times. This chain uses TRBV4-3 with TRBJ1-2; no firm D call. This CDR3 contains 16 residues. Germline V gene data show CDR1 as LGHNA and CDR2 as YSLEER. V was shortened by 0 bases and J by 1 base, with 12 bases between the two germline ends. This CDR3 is CASSQDLGTINYGYTF. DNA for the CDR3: TGCGCCAGCAGCCAAGATTTGGGCACGATTAACTATGGCTACACCTTC.

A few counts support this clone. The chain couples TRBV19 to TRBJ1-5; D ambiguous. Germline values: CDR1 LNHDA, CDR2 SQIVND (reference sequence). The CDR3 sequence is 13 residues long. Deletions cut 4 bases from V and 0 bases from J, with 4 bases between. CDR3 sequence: CASSTVSNQPQHF. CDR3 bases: TGTGCCAGTAGTACTGTTAGCAATCAGCCCCAGCATTTT.

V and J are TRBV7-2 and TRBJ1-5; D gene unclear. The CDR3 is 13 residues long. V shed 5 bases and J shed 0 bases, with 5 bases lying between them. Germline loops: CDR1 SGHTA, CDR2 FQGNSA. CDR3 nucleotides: TGTGCCAGCAGCCCCTATAGCAATCAGCCCCAGCATTTT. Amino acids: CASSPYSNQPQHF. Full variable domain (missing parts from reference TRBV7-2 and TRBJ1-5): GAGVSQSPSNKVTEKGKDVELRCDPISGHTALYWYRQSLGQGLEFLIYFQGNSAPDKSGLPSDRFSAERTGGSVSTLTIQRTQQEDSAVYLCASSPYSNQPQHFGDGTRLSIL.

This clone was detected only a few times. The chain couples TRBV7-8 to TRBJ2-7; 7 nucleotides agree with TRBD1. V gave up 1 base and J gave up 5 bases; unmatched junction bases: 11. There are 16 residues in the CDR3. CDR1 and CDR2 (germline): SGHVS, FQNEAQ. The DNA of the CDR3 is TGTGCCAGCAGCTTAGAGACTTTCCGGGACAGCCACGAGCAGTACTTC. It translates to CASSLETFRDSHEQYF. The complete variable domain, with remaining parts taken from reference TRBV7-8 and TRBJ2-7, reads GAGVSQSPRYKVAKRGQDVALRCDPISGHVSLFWYQQALGQGPEFLTYFQNEAQLDKSGLPSDRFFAERPEGSVSTLKIQRTQQEDSAVYLCASSLETFRDSHEQYFGPGTRLTVT.

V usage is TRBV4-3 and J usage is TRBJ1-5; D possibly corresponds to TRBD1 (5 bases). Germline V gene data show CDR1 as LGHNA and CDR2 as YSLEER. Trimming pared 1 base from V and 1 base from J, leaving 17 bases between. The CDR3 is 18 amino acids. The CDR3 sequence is CASSQGWGVASSNQPQHF. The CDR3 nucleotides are TGCGCCAGCAGCCAAGGCTGGGGGGTAGCTTCGAGCAATCAGCCCCAGCATTTT.